The rows below give T cell receptor beta chains drawn from one sample of a study of blood T cells in healthy people across ages. TCRdb processed the 5' RACE reads anew with MiXCR; each CDR3 protein has one entry. The data show over 1,200,000 distinct CDR3 sequences, approximately 60% seen once. The sequencing sample was made of blood. The receptors stem from a man aged 18 to 29 in good health. CDR3s include the opening cysteine and the closing phenylalanine or tryptophan. D genes are given only for firm matches. Clone sizes are given selectively: once, few, many, or a class where the clone is expanded.

TRBV2	TRBD2	13	TRBJ2-1	.	TGTGCCAGCTTAGCGGGAGATCGGGTTGAGCAGTTCTTC	CASLAGDRVEQFF
TRBV6-1	TRBD2	15	TRBJ2-1	.	TGTGCCAGCAGTACCCGCCCGGGACTAGCGTATGAGCAGTTCTTC	CASSTRPGLAYEQFF
TRBV5-1	TRBD2	15	TRBJ2-1	.	TGCGCCAGCAGCATTACTAGCGGGGGGTACAATGAGCAGTTCTTC	CASSITSGGYNEQFF
TRBV2	.	17	TRBJ2-2	.	TGTGCCAGCAGTGAAGCCTACAGGGACACGAGTACCGGGGAGCTGTTTTTT	CASSEAYRDTSTGELFF
TRBV5-6	.	14	TRBJ2-5	.	TGTGCCAGCAGCTTGGAGTCGGGATCGGAGACCCAGTACTTC	CASSLESGSETQYF
TRBV28	.	15	TRBJ2-7	.	TGTGCCAGCAGTTTGCAAAGGGAGAGGCGGTACGAGCAGTACTTC	CASSLQRERRYEQYF
TRBV5-1	TRBD2	14	TRBJ2-2	few	TGCGCCAGCAACTCCGGGACTAGTGCCTGGGAGCTGTTTTTT	CASNSGTSAWELFF
TRBV25-1	.	12	TRBJ1-1	.	TGTGCCAGCGCCGGGGTTGGCACTGAAGCTTTCTTT	CASAGVGTEAFF
TRBV25-1	.	17	TRBJ2-2	.	TGTGCCAGCACCGGTGCCTCCAGGGGCCTGCCTCCCGGGGAGCTGTTTTTT	CASTGASRGLPPGELFF
TRBV28	.	13	TRBJ1-2	.	TGTGCCAGCAGTGAAGGACACCCCTATGGCTACACCTTC	CASSEGHPYGYTF
TRBV20-1	TRBD2	17	TRBJ2-1	.	TGCAGTGCTAGAGATCTTAGGGGTAGCGGGAGATACAATGAGCAGTTCTTC	CSARDLRGSGRYNEQFF
TRBV13	.	15	TRBJ1-2	few	TGTGCCAGCAGCTCGACCCCCGGGTGGAACCACGGCTACACCTTC	CASSSTPGWNHGYTF
TRBV20-1	.	13	TRBJ2-1	.	TGCAGTCCGGAGGGGCCAAACTACAATGAGCAGTTCTTC	CSPEGPNYNEQFF
TRBV12-3/TRBV12-4	.	12	TRBJ2-4	once	TGTGCCAGCACGGTGAGCCTAAACATTCAGTACTTC	CASTVSLNIQYF
TRBV4-1	.	16	TRBJ1-2	.	TGCGCCAGCAGCCAAGAGCCGGGCCACTATTTCTATGGCTACACCTTC	CASSQEPGHYFYGYTF
TRBV27	TRBD2	15	TRBJ2-1	.	TGTGCCAGCAGTCTCTCAGCGGGAGGAGGCTATGAGCAGTTCTTC	CASSLSAGGGYEQFF
TRBV20-1	.	14	TRBJ2-5	.	TGCAGTGCTGACCGGGACAACCAAGGGGAGACCCAGTACTTC	CSADRDNQGETQYF
TRBV3-1	.	16	TRBJ2-2	.	TGTGCCAGCAGCCATGACCGGGACCGATACACCGGGGAGCTGTTTTTT	CASSHDRDRYTGELFF
TRBV3-1	TRBD1	18	TRBJ2-5	.	TGTGCCAGCAGCCAATTCGGTGCGGGACAGGGGTATCAAGAGACCCAGTACTTC	CASSQFGAGQGYQETQYF
TRBV4-1	.	16	TRBJ2-1	.	TGCGCCAGCAGCCAAGATACGGAGATCTCCTACAATGAGCAGTTCTTC	CASSQDTEISYNEQFF
TRBV20-1	.	12	TRBJ2-7	.	TGCAGTGCTGGGGGAGGGGGAGCTGAGCAGTACTTC	CSAGGGGAEQYF
TRBV7-2	TRBD1	14	TRBJ1-2	.	TGTGCCAGCAGAGCGGACAGGGCTAACTATGGCTACACCTTC	CASRADRANYGYTF
TRBV6-1	.	12	TRBJ2-7	few	TGTGCCAGCAGTGAAGGGGACTACGAGCAGTACTTC	CASSEGDYEQYF
TRBV20-1	TRBD1	14	TRBJ1-4	.	TGCAGTGCTGAACAGGGGTCAACTAATGAAAAACTGTTTTTT	CSAEQGSTNEKLFF
TRBV12-3/TRBV12-4	.	20	TRBJ2-1	few	TGTGCCAGCAGTTTAATCGGGGACACCAACCCGCGCAGCTCCTACAATGAGCAGTTCTTC	CASSLIGDTNPRSSYNEQFF
TRBV6-2/TRBV6-3	.	13	TRBJ2-7	.	TGTGCCAGCAGTTACTACGGAGACTACGAGCAGTACTTC	CASSYYGDYEQYF
TRBV30	.	13	TRBJ2-5	few	TGTGCCTGGATTCGGGGCGCGGGAGAGACCCAGTACTTC	CAWIRGAGETQYF
TRBV29-1	TRBD1	14	TRBJ2-7	.	TGCAGCGTGGCCACGACAGGGGGAGGGTACGAGCAGTACTTC	CSVATTGGGYEQYF
TRBV13	TRBD2	12	TRBJ2-4	once	TGTGCCAGCAGCTTAGCCCCGGGGGGTCAGTACTTC	CASSLAPGGQYF
TRBV20-1	.	19	TRBJ2-3	once	TGCAGTGCTCCATCCAGCGACCAACCTGGACCCTCTTACACAGATACGCAGTATTTT	CSAPSSDQPGPSYTDTQYF
TRBV6-6	.	13	TRBJ1-2	.	TGTGCCAGCACCCAGGACCCCTACTATGGCTACACCTTC	CASTQDPYYGYTF
TRBV4-2	.	14	TRBJ1-1	.	TGTGCCAGCAGCCAAGGGGAAGAGAACACTGAAGCTTTCTTT	CASSQGEENTEAFF
TRBV4-3	.	13	TRBJ2-7	.	TGCGCCAGCAGCCGCGACGAGAGCTACGAGCAGTACTTC	CASSRDESYEQYF
TRBV18	TRBD1	15	TRBJ1-2	.	TGTGCCAGCTCACCAGCCGGACAGGGGGCTAAAGGCTACACCTTC	CASSPAGQGAKGYTF
TRBV24-1	TRBD2	17	TRBJ2-3	.	TGTGCCACCAGTGATTGGGGGACTAGCGGGGGGGCAGATACGCAGTATTTT	CATSDWGTSGGADTQYF
TRBV6-2/TRBV6-3	.	18	TRBJ2-4	.	TGTGCCAGCAGTCCTGGAATCAGACAAAGCCTAGCCAAAAACATTCAGTACTTC	CASSPGIRQSLAKNIQYF
TRBV4-1	.	16	TRBJ2-5	few	TGCGCCAGCAGCCAAGTAGCACTTGGACAGCAAGAGACCCAGTACTTC	CASSQVALGQQETQYF
TRBV27	.	16	TRBJ2-2	.	TGTGCCAGCAGTTCTCGACGAACCGTTGGGAGCGGGGAGCTGTTTTTT	CASSSRRTVGSGELFF
TRBV16	.	14	TRBJ1-2	few	TGTGCCAGCAGCCAATTCGGCGAAGGCTATGGCTACACCTTC	CASSQFGEGYGYTF
TRBV20-1	.	15	TRBJ2-7	.	TGCAGTGCTAGAGATAGGCAGGGGAGGACCTACGAGCAGTACTTC	CSARDRQGRTYEQYF
TRBV29-1	.	11	TRBJ2-7	.	.	CSVGTGAEQNF
TRBV5-1	.	14	TRBJ2-7	many	TGTGCCAGCAGCTTAACTTCCGGTGACTACGAGCAGTACTTC	CASSLTSGDYEQYF